This T cell receptor (beta chain) came from a study of T cell responses to AZD1222 COVID-19 vaccine. J was trimmed by 6 bases and V by 4 bases; bases with no gene match: 12. The V gene's germline CDR1 is MGHDK and CDR2 SYGVNS. The CDR3 has 17 amino acids. Sequencing was performed with immunoSEQ multiplex PCR; in TCRdb, only in-frame clones are kept and a portion is missing. The sample consists of some 79,000 clones, 80% of them appearing once. Combined were second doses at about 4 or about 12 weeks. Overall study results and limits: Within unmutated variant regions lay the reported targets of nearly half of spike-specific TCRs. Clonal diversity was possibly underestimated, and the donors were mostly white British, with more females. Spike-specific TCR depth and breadth grew after two AZD1222 doses.

Note on this clone: Its cognate antigen is unknown.

This specimen was peripheral blood, taken 28 days after the second AZD1222 dose. The chain combines TRBV25-1 with TRBJ2-2; 9 bases match TRBD1. The receptor was derived from an adult who received the AZD1222 COVID-19 vaccine. In nucleotides, the CDR3 is TGTGCCAGCAGTGTCTCACGGACAGGGGATGGAGCCGGGGAGCTGTTTTTT. Protein sequence: CASSVSRTGDGAGELFF.